This TCR beta chain was retrieved from a study of tissue T cells after allogeneic stem cell transplantation. Time point specified: mouse harvest day 7 after allogeneic transplant. Tail vein injection delivered 10^7 T-cell-depleted bone marrow cells and 10^6 splenic CD5+ T cells. This mouse GVHD model was MHC-mismatched B6 to BALB/c, profiled day 7 or 14. Study outcomes and limitations: Only a limited share of tissue TCRs appeared in blood or spleen. Shared clones across patients were few; motif clustering revealed tissue-specific shared signatures.

Per germline, CDR1 KGHPV and CDR2 FQNQEV (reference sequence). Trimming shortened V by 5 bases and J by 4 bases, and 6 bases separated the two germline ends. This CDR3 comprises 13 residues. The method was immunoSEQ multiplex PCR; TCRdb's version includes in-frame clones alone and lacks a portion of them. The table includes roughly 7,300 clones, 50% to 55% detected once. In regard to this clone: Antigen specificity is unknown. Genes here carry mouse names. The CDR3 end lies 1 residue beyond the end of the read and is filled in from the germline J gene.

The TCR was taken from a female BALB/c mouse given C57BL/6 T cells with graft-versus-host disease after an allogeneic hematopoietic cell transplant. The material sequenced was lymph node tissue. V usage is TRBV26 and J usage is TRBJ1-6; no clear D gene. TRBJ1-6 is sorted into the ORF group, with uncertain function. CDR3 sequence reads: CASSISYNSPLYF. CDR3 DNA, as far as it was read: TGTGCCAGCAGTATCTCTTATAATTCGCCCCTCTAC.